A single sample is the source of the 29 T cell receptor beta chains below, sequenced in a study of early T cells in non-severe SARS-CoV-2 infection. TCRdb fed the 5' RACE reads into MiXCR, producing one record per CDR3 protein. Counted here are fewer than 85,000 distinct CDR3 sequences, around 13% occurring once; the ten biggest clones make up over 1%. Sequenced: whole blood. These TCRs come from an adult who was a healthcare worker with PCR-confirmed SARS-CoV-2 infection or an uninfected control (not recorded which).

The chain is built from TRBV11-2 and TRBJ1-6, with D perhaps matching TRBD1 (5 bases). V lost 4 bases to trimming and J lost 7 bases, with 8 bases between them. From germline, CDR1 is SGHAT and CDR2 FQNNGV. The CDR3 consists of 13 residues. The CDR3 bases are TGTGCCAGCAGCTCAGGGAAGAATTCACCCCTCCACTTT. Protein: CASSSGKNSPLHF.

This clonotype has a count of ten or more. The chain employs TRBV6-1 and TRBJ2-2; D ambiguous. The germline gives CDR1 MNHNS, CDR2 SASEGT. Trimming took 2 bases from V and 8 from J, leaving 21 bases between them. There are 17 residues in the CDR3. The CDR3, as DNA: TGTGCCAGCAGTGAAACTACCCCAGTGTTTCGGAGAGGGGAGCTGTTTTTT. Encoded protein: CASSETTPVFRRGELFF.

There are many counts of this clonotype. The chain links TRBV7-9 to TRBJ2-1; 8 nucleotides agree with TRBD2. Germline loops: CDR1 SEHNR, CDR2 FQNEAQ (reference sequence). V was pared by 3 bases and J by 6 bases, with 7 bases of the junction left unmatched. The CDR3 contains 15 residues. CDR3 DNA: TGTGCCAGCAGCTTCGGGGGGGCGGTATCCAATGAGCAGTTCTTC. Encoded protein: CASSFGGAVSNEQFF.

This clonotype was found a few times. The chain's CDR3 is CSVQNEKLFF. The CDR3 DNA follows: TGCAGCGTACAAAATGAAAAACTGTTTTTT. This chain links TRBV29-1 with TRBJ1-4, with D unclear. Germline V gene sequence: CDR1 SQVTM, CDR2 ANQGSEA. The CDR3 runs to 10 residues. V lost 6 bases to trimming and J lost 5 bases, with 4 bases between them.

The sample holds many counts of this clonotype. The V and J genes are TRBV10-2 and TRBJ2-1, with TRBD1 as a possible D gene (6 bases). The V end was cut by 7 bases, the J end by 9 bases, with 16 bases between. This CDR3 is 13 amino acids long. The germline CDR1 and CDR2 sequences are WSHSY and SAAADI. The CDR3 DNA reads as TGCGCCAGCACAATTTCCGGGACAAGTGAGCAGTTCTTC. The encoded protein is CASTISGTSEQFF.

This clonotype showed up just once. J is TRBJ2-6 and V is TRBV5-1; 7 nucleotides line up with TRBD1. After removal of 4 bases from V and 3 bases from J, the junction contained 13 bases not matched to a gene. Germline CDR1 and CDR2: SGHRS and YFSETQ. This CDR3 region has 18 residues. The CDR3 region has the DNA TGCGCCAGCAGCCGGTTGACAGGGATAATACGTGGGGCCAACGTCCTGACTTTC. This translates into CASSRLTGIIRGANVLTF.

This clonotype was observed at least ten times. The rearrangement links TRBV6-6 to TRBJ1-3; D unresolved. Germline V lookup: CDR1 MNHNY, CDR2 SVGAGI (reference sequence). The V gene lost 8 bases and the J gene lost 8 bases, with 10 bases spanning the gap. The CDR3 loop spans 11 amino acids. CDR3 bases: TGTGCCAGCGGAGCCTATGACACCATATATTTT. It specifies CASGAYDTIYF.

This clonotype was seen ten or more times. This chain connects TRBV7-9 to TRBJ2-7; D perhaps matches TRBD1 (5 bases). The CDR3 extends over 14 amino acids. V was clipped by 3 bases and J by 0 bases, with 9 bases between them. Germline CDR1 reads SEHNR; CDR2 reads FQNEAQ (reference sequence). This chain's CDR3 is CASSLTAFSYEQYF. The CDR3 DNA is TGTGCCAGCAGCTTGACAGCCTTCTCCTACGAGCAGTACTTC. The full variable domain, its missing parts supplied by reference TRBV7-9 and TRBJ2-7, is DTGVSQNPRHKITKRGQNVTFRCDPISEHNRLYWYRQTLGQGPEFLTYFQNEAQLEKSRLLSDRFSAERPKGSFSTLEIQRTEQGDSAMYLCASSLTAFSYEQYFGPGTRLTVT.

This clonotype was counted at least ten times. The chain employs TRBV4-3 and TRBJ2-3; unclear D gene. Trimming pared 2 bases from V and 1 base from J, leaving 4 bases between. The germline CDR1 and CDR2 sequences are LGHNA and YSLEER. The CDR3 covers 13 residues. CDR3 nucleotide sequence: TGCGCCAGCAGCCAACGGGGCACAGATACGCAGTATTTT. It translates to CASSQRGTDTQYF.

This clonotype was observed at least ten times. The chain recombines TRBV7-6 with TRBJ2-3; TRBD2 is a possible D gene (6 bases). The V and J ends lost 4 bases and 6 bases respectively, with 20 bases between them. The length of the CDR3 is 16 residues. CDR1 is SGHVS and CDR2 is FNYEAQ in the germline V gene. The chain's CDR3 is CASSSRPAGRTDTQYF. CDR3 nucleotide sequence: TGTGCCAGCAGCTCCCGCCCGGCGGGGAGGACGGATACGCAGTATTTT.

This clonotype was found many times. The CDR3 loop reads CSVKTSGGHNEQFF. The CDR3 coding sequence is TGCAGCGTCAAGACTAGCGGGGGACACAATGAGCAGTTCTTC. The chain recombines TRBV29-1 with TRBJ2-1; 12 bases map to TRBD2. V gave up 6 bases and J gave up 5 bases; unmatched junction bases: 5. In germline, CDR1 is SQVTM, CDR2 ANQGSEA. The CDR3 has 14 amino acids.

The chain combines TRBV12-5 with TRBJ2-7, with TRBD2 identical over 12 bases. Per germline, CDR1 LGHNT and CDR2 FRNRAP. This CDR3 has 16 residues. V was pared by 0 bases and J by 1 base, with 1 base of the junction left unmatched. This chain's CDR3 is CASGLVLAGGSYEQYF. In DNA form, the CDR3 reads TGTGCTAGTGGTTTGGTCCTAGCGGGAGGGTCCTACGAGCAGTACTTC.

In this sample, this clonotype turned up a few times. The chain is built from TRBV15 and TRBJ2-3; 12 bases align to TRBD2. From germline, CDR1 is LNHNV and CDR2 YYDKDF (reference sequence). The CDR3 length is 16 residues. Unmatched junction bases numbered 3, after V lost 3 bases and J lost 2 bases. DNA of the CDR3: TGTGCCACCAGCAGCGGACTAGCGGGATCCACAGATACGCAGTATTTT. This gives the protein CATSSGLAGSTDTQYF.

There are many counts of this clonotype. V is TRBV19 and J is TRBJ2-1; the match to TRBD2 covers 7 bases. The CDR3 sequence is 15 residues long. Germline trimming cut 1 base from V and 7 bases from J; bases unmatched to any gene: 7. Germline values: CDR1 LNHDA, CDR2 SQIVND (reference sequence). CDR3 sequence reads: CASSIAGGSSNEQFF. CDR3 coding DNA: TGTGCCAGTAGTATAGCGGGAGGTAGCTCGAATGAGCAGTTCTTC.

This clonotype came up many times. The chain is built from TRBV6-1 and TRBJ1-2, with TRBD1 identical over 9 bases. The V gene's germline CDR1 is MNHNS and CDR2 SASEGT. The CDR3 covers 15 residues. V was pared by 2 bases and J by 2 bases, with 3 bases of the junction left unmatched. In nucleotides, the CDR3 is TGTGCCAGCAGTGAACTACAGGGGGCCAACTATGGCTACACCTTC. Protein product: CASSELQGANYGYTF.

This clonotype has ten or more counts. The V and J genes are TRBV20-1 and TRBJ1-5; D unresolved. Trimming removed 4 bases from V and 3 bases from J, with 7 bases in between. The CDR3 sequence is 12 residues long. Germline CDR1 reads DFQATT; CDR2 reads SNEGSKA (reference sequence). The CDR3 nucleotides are TGCAGTGCTATAGACAACAATCAGCCCCAGCATTTT. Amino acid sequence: CSAIDNNQPQHF.

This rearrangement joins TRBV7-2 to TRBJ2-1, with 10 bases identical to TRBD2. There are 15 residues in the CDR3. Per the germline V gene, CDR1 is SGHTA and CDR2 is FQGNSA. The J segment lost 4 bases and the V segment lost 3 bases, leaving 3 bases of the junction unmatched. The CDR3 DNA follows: TGTGCCAGCAGCTTGGGACTAGCGATTTACAATGAGCAGTTCTTC. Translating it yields CASSLGLAIYNEQFF.

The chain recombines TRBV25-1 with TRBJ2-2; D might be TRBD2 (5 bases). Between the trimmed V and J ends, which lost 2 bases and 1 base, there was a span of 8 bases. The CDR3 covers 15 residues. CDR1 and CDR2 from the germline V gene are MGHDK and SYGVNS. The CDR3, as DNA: TGTGCCAGCAGTGAAATAGGGAGGAACACCGGGGAGCTGTTTTTT. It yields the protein CASSEIGRNTGELFF.

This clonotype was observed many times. The CDR3 protein is CASSQVGEPQETQYF. CDR3 DNA: TGTGCCAGCAGCCAAGTAGGGGAACCTCAAGAGACCCAGTACTTC. The rearrangement uses TRBV4-2 and TRBJ2-5; weak D call: TRBD1 (5 bases). Trimming cost V 1 base and J 2 bases, with 11 bases left between them. Germline V gene lookup returns CDR1 LGHNA and CDR2 YNFKEQ. The CDR3 contains 15 residues.

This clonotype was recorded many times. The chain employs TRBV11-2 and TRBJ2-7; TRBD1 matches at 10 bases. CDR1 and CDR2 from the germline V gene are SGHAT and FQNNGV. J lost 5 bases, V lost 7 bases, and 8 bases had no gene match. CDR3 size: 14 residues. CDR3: CASTPDRGNHEQYF. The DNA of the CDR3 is TGTGCCAGCACCCCGGACAGGGGGAATCACGAGCAGTACTTC.

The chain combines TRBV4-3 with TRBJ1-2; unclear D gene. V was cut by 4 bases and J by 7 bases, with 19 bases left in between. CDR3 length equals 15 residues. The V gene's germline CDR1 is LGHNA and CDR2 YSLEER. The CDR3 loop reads CASSPRTQRESGYTF. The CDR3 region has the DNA TGCGCCAGCAGCCCCCGGACGCAGCGGGAGAGTGGCTACACCTTC.

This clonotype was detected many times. The CDR3 bases are TGTGCCAGCAGTGAAGCGGGAGGGCCCTCTGTGACCCAGTACTTC. Amino acids: CASSEAGGPSVTQYF. The V and J genes are TRBV2 and TRBJ2-5; TRBD2 matches 7 bases. Per the germline V gene, CDR1 is SNHLY and CDR2 is FYNNEI. The CDR3 is 15 residues long. Trimming removed 0 bases from V and 7 bases from J; junction bases left unmatched: 8.

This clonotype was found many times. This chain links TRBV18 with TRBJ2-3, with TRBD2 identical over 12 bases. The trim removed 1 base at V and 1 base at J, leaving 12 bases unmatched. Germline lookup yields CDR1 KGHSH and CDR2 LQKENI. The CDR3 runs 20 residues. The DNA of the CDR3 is TGTGCCAGCTCACCACAGCCGGGACTAGCGGGTACCAGGGGCACAGATACGCAGTATTTT. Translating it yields CASSPQPGLAGTRGTDTQYF.

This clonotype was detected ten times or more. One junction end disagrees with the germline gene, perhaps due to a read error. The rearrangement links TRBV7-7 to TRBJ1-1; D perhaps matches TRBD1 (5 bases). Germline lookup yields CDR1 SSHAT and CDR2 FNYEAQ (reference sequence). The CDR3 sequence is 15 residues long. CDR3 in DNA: TGTGCTAGCAGCCCCCCTGGAGGGGCGGACACTGAAGCTTTCTTT. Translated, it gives CASSPPGGADTEAFF.

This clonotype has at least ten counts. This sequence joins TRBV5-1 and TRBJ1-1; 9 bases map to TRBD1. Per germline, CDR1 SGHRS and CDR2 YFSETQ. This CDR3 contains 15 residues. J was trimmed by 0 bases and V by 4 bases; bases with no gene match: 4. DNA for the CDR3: TGCGCCAGCAGCACGGGACAGGGAATGAACACTGAAGCTTTCTTT. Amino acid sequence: CASSTGQGMNTEAFF.

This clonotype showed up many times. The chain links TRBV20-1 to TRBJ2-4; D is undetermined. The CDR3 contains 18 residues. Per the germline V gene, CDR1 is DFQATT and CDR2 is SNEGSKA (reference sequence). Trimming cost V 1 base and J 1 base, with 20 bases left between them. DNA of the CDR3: TGCAGTGCTAGAGTCCGTTACACCCGGAGTGAGGCCAAAAACATTCAGTACTTC. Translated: CSARVRYTRSEAKNIQYF.

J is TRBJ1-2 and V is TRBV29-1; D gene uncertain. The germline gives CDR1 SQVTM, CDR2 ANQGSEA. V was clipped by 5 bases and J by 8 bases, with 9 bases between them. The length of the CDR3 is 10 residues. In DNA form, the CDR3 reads TGCAGCGTTCTGGGGAACGGCTACACCTTC. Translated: CSVLGNGYTF.

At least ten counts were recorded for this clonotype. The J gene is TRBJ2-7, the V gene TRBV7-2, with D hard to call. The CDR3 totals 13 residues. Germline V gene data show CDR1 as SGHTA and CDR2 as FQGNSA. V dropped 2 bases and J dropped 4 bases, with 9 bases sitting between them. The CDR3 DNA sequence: TGTGCCAGCAGCTTATTGGCAGCGTACGAGCAGTACTTC. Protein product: CASSLLAAYEQYF.

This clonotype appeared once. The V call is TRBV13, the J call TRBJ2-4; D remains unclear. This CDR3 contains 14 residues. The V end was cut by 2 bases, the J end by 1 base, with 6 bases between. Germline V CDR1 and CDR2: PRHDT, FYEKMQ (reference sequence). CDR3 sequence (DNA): TGTGCCAGCAGCTTAAGAGAGGCCAAAAACATTCAGTACTTC. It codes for CASSLREAKNIQYF.